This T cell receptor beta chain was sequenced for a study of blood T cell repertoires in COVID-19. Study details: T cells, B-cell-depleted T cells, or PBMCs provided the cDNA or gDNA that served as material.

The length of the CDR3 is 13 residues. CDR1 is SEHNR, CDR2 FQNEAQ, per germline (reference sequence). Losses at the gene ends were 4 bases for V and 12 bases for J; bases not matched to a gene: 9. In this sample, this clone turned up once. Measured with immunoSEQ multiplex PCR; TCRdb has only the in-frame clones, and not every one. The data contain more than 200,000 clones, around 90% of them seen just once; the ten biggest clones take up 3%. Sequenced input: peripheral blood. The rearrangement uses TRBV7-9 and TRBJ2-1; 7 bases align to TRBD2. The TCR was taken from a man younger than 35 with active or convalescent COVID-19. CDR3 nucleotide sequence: TGTGCCAGCAGCTCAGTAAGCGGGATCGGGCAGTTCTTC. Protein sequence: CASSSVSGIGQFF.